Following are 18 T cell receptor beta chains from one sample sequenced in a study of radiation and T cells in renal cell carcinoma. Specified time point: blood 4 weeks post-SBRT, at nephrectomy. Treatment here: 15 Gy SBRT to primary tumor, nephrectomy 4 weeks later. TCRdb's table, derived via immunoSEQ multiplex PCR, lists solely in-frame clones and lacks some. This table holds 140,000 or so clones, 86% found once. Source: blood, taken from a patient whose treatment included radiotherapy and nephrectomy. Receptor source: a woman between 45 and 60 years old with renal cell carcinoma.

The V gene is TRBV5-6, the J gene TRBJ1-2; 12 bases fit TRBD1. Germline assignment: CDR1 SGHDT and CDR2 YYEEEE. This CDR3 comprises 16 residues. Trimming removed 6 bases from V and 4 bases from J; junction bases left unmatched: 10. DNA for the CDR3: TGTGCCAGCACCCTGAGGGGACAGGGGGCCGGCTATGGCTACACCTTC. This sequence encodes CASTLRGQGAGYGYTF.

This chain uses TRBV19 with TRBJ2-7; D perhaps matches TRBD1 (6 bases). CDR1 and CDR2 (germline): LNHDA, SQIVND (reference sequence). V lost 3 bases and J 0 bases, leaving 9 bases between the germline ends. The CDR3 sequence is 14 residues long. The CDR3 spells CASSMGASSYEQYF. CDR3 bases: TGTGCCAGTAGTATGGGGGCGAGCTCCTACGAGCAGTACTTC. The full variable domain, rest sourced from reference TRBV19 and TRBJ2-7, is DGGITQSPKYLFRKEGQNVTLSCEQNLNHDAMYWYRQDPGQGLRLIYYSQIVNDFQKGDIAEGYSVSREKKESFPLTVTSAQKNPTAFYLCASSMGASSYEQYFGPGTRLTVT.

The table lists this clone with many counts. The gene calls are TRBV5-1 and TRBJ2-2; the D gene is possibly TRBD2 (5 bases). The germline V gene encodes CDR1 SGHRS and CDR2 YFSETQ. This CDR3 spans 16 amino acids. V was shortened by 2 bases and J by 7 bases, with 18 bases between the two germline ends. The CDR3 spells CASSFLEIARGGELFF. The CDR3 DNA reads TGCGCCAGCAGCTTCCTTGAAATAGCTCGGGGCGGGGAGCTGTTTTTT.

The rearrangement links TRBV19 to TRBJ2-2; perhaps D is TRBD1 or TRBD2 (5 bases each). V was clipped by 2 bases and J by 6 bases, with 19 bases between them. The CDR3 length is 17 residues. The germline V gene has CDR1 LNHDA and CDR2 SQIVND (reference sequence). CDR3 sequence (DNA): TGTGCCAGTAGTATAAAATCGGGGCCTTTAGGGGCCGGGGAGCTGTTTTTT. As protein: CASSIKSGPLGAGELFF.

This chain links TRBV5-1 with TRBJ1-1; D not certain. V lost 4 bases and J 4 bases, leaving 17 bases between the germline ends. Germline V lookup: CDR1 SGHRS, CDR2 YFSETQ. The CDR3 loop spans 15 amino acids. The CDR3: CASSLGAAVGTEAFF. CDR3 coding DNA: TGCGCCAGCAGCCTGGGAGCGGCGGTCGGCACTGAAGCTTTCTTT.

The chain joins TRBV5-1 to TRBJ1-1; D may be TRBD1 (5 bases). The germline V and J ends were trimmed by 0 bases and 0 bases, with 6 bases remaining between them. CDR3 size: 14 residues. CDR1 and CDR2 (germline): SGHRS, YFSETQ. CDR3 bases: TGCGCCAGCAGCTTGGTACAGGTGAACACTGAAGCTTTCTTT. Translation: CASSLVQVNTEAFF.

The genes are TRBV10-3 and TRBJ2-3; either TRBD1 or TRBD2 may supply D (5 bases each). The germline V gene encodes CDR1 ENHRY and CDR2 SYGVKD. This CDR3 has 13 residues. Trimming took 6 bases from V and 8 from J, leaving 15 bases between them. The CDR3 coding sequence is TGTGCCATCAGCACGGGACGCCCTCCTACGCAGTATTTT. It translates to CAISTGRPPTQYF.

The chain carries TRBV7-8 and TRBJ2-2; D perhaps matches TRBD2 (6 bases). The CDR3 contains 16 residues. In germline, CDR1 is SGHVS, CDR2 FQNEAQ. Trimming removed 4 bases from V and 4 bases from J, with 16 bases in between. CDR3 sequence reads: CASSSSGRGGTGELFF. As DNA, the CDR3 is TGTGCCAGCAGCTCCTCGGGGCGGGGAGGCACCGGGGAGCTGTTTTTT.

V is TRBV6-5 and J is TRBJ2-5; maybe TRBD1 (6 bases). Trimming took off 1 base at V and 4 bases at J, with 10 bases between the two ends. This CDR3 region has 14 residues. Germline CDR1 MNHEY, CDR2 SVGAGI. This CDR3 reads CASSYFQGLETQYF. CDR3 coding DNA: TGTGCCAGCAGTTACTTTCAGGGGCTAGAGACCCAGTACTTC.

J is TRBJ2-1 and V is TRBV20-1; D unresolved. CDR1 is DFQATT and CDR2 is SNEGSKA in the germline V gene (reference sequence). The CDR3 consists of 11 residues. Trimming removed 4 bases from V and 5 bases from J, with 6 bases in between. In DNA form, the CDR3 reads TGCAGTGCTATAAGGGACAATGAGCAGTTCTTC. This translates into CSAIRDNEQFF.

This clone showed up just once. The chain is built from TRBV10-3 and TRBJ2-7, with D perhaps given as TRBD1 or TRBD2 (5 bases each). The CDR3 length is 14 residues. CDR1 ENHRY and CDR2 SYGVKD come from the germline V gene. V lost 5 bases to trimming and J lost 2 bases, with 13 bases between them. CDR3 region: CAISNRDGPYEQYF. CDR3 nucleotides: TGTGCCATCAGTAACCGGGACGGCCCCTACGAGCAGTACTTC.

This chain connects TRBV5-1 to TRBJ2-2, with unresolved D. Deletions cut 4 bases from V and 6 bases from J, with 10 bases between. Per the germline V gene, CDR1 is SGHRS and CDR2 is YFSETQ. CDR3 length equals 13 residues. CDR3 sequence (DNA): TGCGCCAGCAGCACCCGTATAGCCGGGGAGCTGTTTTTT. This encodes CASSTRIAGELFF.

V is TRBV7-2 and J is TRBJ2-5; possibly TRBD2 for D (6 bases). The V and J ends lost 2 bases and 7 bases respectively, with 17 bases between them. CDR3 length: 15 residues. Germline V gene lookup returns CDR1 SGHTA and CDR2 FQGNSA. The CDR3 loop is CASSLPGRTEGTQYF. Written as DNA, the CDR3 is TGTGCCAGCAGCTTACCTGGGCGGACGGAGGGGACCCAGTACTTC.

The chain employs TRBV5-1 and TRBJ2-1; the match to TRBD2 covers 14 bases. Looked up from germline, CDR1 is SGHRS and CDR2 is YFSETQ. With 4 bases clipped from V and 13 bases from J, the junction kept 10 bases outside the gene matches. This CDR3 contains 15 residues. CDR3 sequence reads: CASSRLGTSGSIQFF. DNA for the CDR3: TGCGCCAGCAGCAGACTCGGGACTAGCGGGAGTATACAGTTCTTC. Using reference TRBV5-1 and TRBJ2-1 for the parts outside the CDR3, the full variable domain is KAGVTQTPRYLIKTRGQQVTLSCSPISGHRSVSWYQQTPGQGLQFLFEYFSETQRNKGNFPGRFSGRQFSNSRSEMNVSTLELGDSALYLCASSRLGTSGSIQFFGPGTRLTVL.

The gene calls are TRBV9 and TRBJ2-3; D possibly uses TRBD1 or TRBD2 (5 bases each). The germline CDR1 and CDR2 sequences are SGDLS and YYNGEE. The V and J ends lost 0 bases and 8 bases respectively, with 16 bases between them. The CDR3 sequence is 15 residues long. In DNA, the CDR3 is TGTGCCAGCAGCGTAGAAGGAATCTTGAGGGGTACGCAGTATTTT. This codes for CASSVEGILRGTQYF.

This clone has more than one count but fewer than ten. V usage is TRBV6-4 and J usage is TRBJ2-5; TRBD1 matches at 7 bases. The CDR3 has 15 residues. CDR1 MRHNA and CDR2 SNTAGT come from the germline V gene. V lost 3 bases, J lost 1 base, and 5 bases stayed unmatched. CDR3 region: CASSEGAGGQETQYF. In nucleotides, the CDR3 is TGTGCCAGCAGTGAAGGTGCAGGGGGCCAAGAGACCCAGTACTTC.

The CDR3 DNA is TGCGCCAGCAAACTCTCCAGCGGGCCCACCTACGAGCAGTACTTC. The encoded protein is CASKLSSGPTYEQYF. The V gene is TRBV10-2, the J gene TRBJ2-7; TRBD2 might be the D (6 bases). Germline CDR1 and CDR2: WSHSY and SAAADI. This CDR3 is 15 amino acids long. V was clipped by 7 bases and J by 2 bases, with 18 bases between them.

CDR3: CASSQAGPLSSQETQYF. CDR3 nucleotides: TGCGCCAGCAGCCAAGCCGGGCCTCTGTCCTCCCAAGAGACCCAGTACTTC. This chain uses TRBV4-3 with TRBJ2-5; D is unresolved. The CDR3 extends over 17 amino acids. Germline V lookup: CDR1 LGHNA, CDR2 YSLEER. The V and J ends lost 1 base and 1 base respectively, with 16 bases between them.